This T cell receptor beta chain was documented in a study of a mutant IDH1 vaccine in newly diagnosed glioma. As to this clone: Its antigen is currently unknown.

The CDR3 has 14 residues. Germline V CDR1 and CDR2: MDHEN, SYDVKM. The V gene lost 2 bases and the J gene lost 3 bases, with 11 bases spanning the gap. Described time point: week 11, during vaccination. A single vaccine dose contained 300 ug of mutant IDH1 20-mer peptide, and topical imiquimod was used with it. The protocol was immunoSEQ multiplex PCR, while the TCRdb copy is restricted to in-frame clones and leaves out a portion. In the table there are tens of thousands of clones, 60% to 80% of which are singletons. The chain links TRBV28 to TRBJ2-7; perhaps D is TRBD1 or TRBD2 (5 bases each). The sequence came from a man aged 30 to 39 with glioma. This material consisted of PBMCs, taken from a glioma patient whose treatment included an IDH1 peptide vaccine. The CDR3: CASSLVGTDYEQYF. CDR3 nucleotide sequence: TGTGCCAGCAGTTTAGTTGGGACGGACTACGAGCAGTACTTC.